The present entry profiles one TCR beta chain with its context. The antigen is unknown. This record comes from a study of cytomegalovirus exposure and HLA in healthy donors. The CDR3 runs to 15 residues. Per germline, CDR1 SNHLY and CDR2 FYNNEI. V shed 11 bases and J shed 2 bases, with 22 bases lying between them. PCR amplification relied on 60 Vbeta primers (plus 13 Jbeta primers). Assay used: immunoSEQ multiplex PCR; TCRdb lists only in-frame clones, some missing. This sample has about 100,000 clones, with roughly three quarters found just once. Regarding the study as a whole: Reported results showed that the classifier diagnosed cytomegalovirus status with high specificity and sensitivity.

The sample taken for sequencing was PBMCs. The chain links TRBV2 to TRBJ2-7, with D perhaps matching TRBD2 (7 bases). This TCR was recovered from a female donor in good health and CMV-seropositive. CDR3 in amino acids: CAGTVISGGPYEQYF. The CDR3 DNA reads as TGTGCCGGAACAGTTATTTCGGGGGGCCCCTACGAGCAGTACTTC.